One sample yielded the 2 T cell receptor beta chains listed below, sequenced in a study of cytomegalovirus exposure and HLA in healthy donors. PCR primers comprised 60 Vbeta and 13 Jbeta primers. Using immunoSEQ multiplex PCR, the repertoire was profiled, and TCRdb retains in-frame clones only, with some absent. In total, the table holds 90,000 to 120,000 clones. Sequencing was performed on PBMCs. The receptors shown here come from a man aged 45-60 years in good health and CMV-seronegative.

This chain connects TRBV18 to TRBJ1-6; D might be TRBD1 (6 bases). This CDR3 is built from 14 residues. The germline V gene has CDR1 KGHSH and CDR2 LQKENI. The V gene lost 3 bases and the J gene lost 3 bases, with 6 bases spanning the gap. The CDR3 reads CASSPDSYNSPLHF. Written as DNA, the CDR3 is TGTGCCAGCTCACCGGACAGCTATAATTCACCCCTCCACTTT.

This chain joins TRBV7-2 and TRBJ2-1; 11 nucleotides agree with TRBD2. V trimming: 6 bases; J trimming: 7 bases; junction bases outside the gene matches: 11. The CDR3 is 16 amino acids. Germline CDR1 SGHTA, CDR2 FQGNSA. As DNA, the CDR3 is TGTGCCAGCAGACCGAATAGCGGGGGGGCCTTTAATGAGCAGTTCTTC. As protein: CASRPNSGGAFNEQFF. Full variable domain (outside the CDR3, taken from reference TRBV7-2 and TRBJ2-1): GAGVSQSPSNKVTEKGKDVELRCDPISGHTALYWYRQSLGQGLEFLIYFQGNSAPDKSGLPSDRFSAERTGGSVSTLTIQRTQQEDSAVYLCASRPNSGGAFNEQFFGPGTRLTVL.